The 22 T cell receptor beta chains below come from one sample, sequenced in a study of blood T cell repertoires in COVID-19. Measured with immunoSEQ multiplex PCR; TCRdb has only the in-frame clones, and not every one. The table records around 230,000 clones, 70% to 90% of them present only once. The sample comprised peripheral blood. These receptor sequences come from a man between 50 and 59 years old with COVID-19, enrolled during active disease.

The CDR3 is CASSLGASVYGYTF. In DNA, the CDR3 is TGTGCCAGCAGCCTTGGGGCATCGGTTTATGGCTACACCTTC. The chain has TRBV3-1 (or the pseudogene TRBV3-2) and TRBJ1-2, with a tentative D call TRBD1 (5 bases). In germline, CDR1 is LGHDT, CDR2 YNNKEL (reference sequence). The ends were cut back, 4 bases at V and 5 bases at J, with 14 bases in the middle. The CDR3 contains 14 residues.

The chain carries TRBV4-3 and TRBJ1-2; TRBD1 might be the D (5 bases). The CDR3 is 17 residues long. V lost 0 bases, J lost 4 bases, and 18 bases lay in between. In germline, CDR1 is LGHNA, CDR2 YSLEER. CDR3 DNA sequence: TGCGCCAGCAGCCAAGATGGGACTCGTCGGGTTCCCTATGGCTACACCTTC. Amino acids: CASSQDGTRRVPYGYTF.

The CDR3, as DNA: TGTGCCAGCAGCTTACGGGGGTTCATGAACACTGAAGCTTTCTTT. It is translated as CASSLRGFMNTEAFF. This sequence joins TRBV11-2 and TRBJ1-1; D is possibly TRBD1 (5 bases). Germline CDR1 SGHAT, CDR2 FQNNGV. This CDR3 region has 15 residues. The ends were cut back, 2 bases at V and 0 bases at J, with 10 bases in the middle.

The gene calls are TRBV7-3 and TRBJ1-1, with D maybe TRBD1 (6 bases). The germline V gene encodes CDR1 SGHTA and CDR2 FQGTGA. Trimming cost V 3 bases and J 7 bases, with 15 bases left between them. There are 14 residues in the CDR3. CDR3 sequence: CASSFGGNSREAFF. The CDR3 coding sequence is TGTGCCAGCAGCTTTGGGGGCAACAGCCGTGAAGCTTTCTTT.

V is TRBV3-1 (or the pseudogene TRBV3-2) and J is TRBJ1-2; possibly TRBD1 for D (6 bases). Deletions cut 4 bases from V and 2 bases from J, with 11 bases between. CDR1 and CDR2 from the germline V gene are LGHDT and YNNKEL (reference sequence). The CDR3 loop spans 14 amino acids. CDR3: CASSPWTENYGYTF. Here the CDR3 DNA reads TGTGCCAGCAGCCCTTGGACAGAAAACTATGGCTACACCTTC.

The J gene is TRBJ2-1, the V gene TRBV5-8; possible D gene TRBD2, 5 bases. Trimming took 5 bases from V and 1 from J, leaving 7 bases between them. Germline CDR1 and CDR2: SGHTS and YDEGEE. This CDR3 is built from 13 residues. The CDR3 protein is CASSRTSYNEQFF. Written as DNA, the CDR3 is TGTGCCAGCAGTCGGACTTCCTACAATGAGCAGTTCTTC.

This sequence joins TRBV5-1 and TRBJ2-7, with TRBD2 as a possible D gene (5 bases). Deletions cut 0 bases from V and 5 bases from J, with 12 bases between. Germline assignment: CDR1 SGHRS and CDR2 YFSETQ. This CDR3 contains 14 residues. The CDR3 loop reads CASSLGGYEHEQYF. CDR3 in DNA: TGCGCCAGCAGCTTGGGAGGGTATGAGCACGAGCAGTACTTC. Full variable domain (missing parts from reference TRBV5-1 and TRBJ2-7): KAGVTQTPRYLIKTRGQQVTLSCSPISGHRSVSWYQQTPGQGLQFLFEYFSETQRNKGNFPGRFSGRQFSNSRSEMNVSTLELGDSALYLCASSLGGYEHEQYFGPGTRLTVT.

The V call is TRBV27, the J call TRBJ1-1; D may be TRBD1 (6 bases). The V end was cut by 2 bases, the J end by 3 bases, with 25 bases between. The CDR3 is made up of 19 amino acids. CDR1 and CDR2 (germline): MNHEY, SMNVEV (reference sequence). CDR3 in amino acids: CASSLIQGGKGVDDTEAFF. The CDR3 DNA sequence: TGTGCCAGCAGTTTAATACAGGGTGGGAAGGGGGTGGATGACACTGAAGCTTTCTTT.

This clone turned up a few times. The CDR3 region is CASSPGLDTAGELFF. Written as DNA, the CDR3 is TGTGCCAGCAGTCCGGGACTAGATACTGCCGGGGAGCTGTTTTTT. The chain joins TRBV6-4 to TRBJ2-2, with 8 nucleotides matching TRBD2. V lost 5 bases and J lost 6; bases outside the gene matches: 8. Germline V lookup: CDR1 MRHNA, CDR2 SNTAGT. There are 15 residues in the CDR3.

The chain is built from TRBV5-1 and TRBJ1-1; 10 nucleotides line up with TRBD1. The J segment lost 2 bases and the V segment lost 0 bases, leaving 1 base of the junction unmatched. This CDR3 is 15 amino acids long. Germline V lookup: CDR1 SGHRS, CDR2 YFSETQ. CDR3 in DNA: TGCGCCAGCAGCTTGGGGGACAGGGGTAACACTGAAGCTTTCTTT. Protein: CASSLGDRGNTEAFF.

V is TRBV24-1 and J is TRBJ2-1; D is perhaps TRBD1 (6 bases). V lost 2 bases to trimming and J lost 3 bases, with 16 bases between them. Germline V gives CDR1 KGHDR, CDR2 SFDVKD. The CDR3 has 17 amino acids. The CDR3 loop is CATSDYRANNFYNEQFF. In DNA, the CDR3 is TGTGCCACCAGTGATTACAGGGCTAACAATTTCTACAATGAGCAGTTCTTC.

This chain connects TRBV4-2 to TRBJ1-4, with no clear D. Germline assignment: CDR1 LGHNA and CDR2 YNFKEQ. The CDR3 runs to 15 residues. V was clipped by 3 bases and J by 3 bases, with 11 bases between them. DNA of the CDR3: TGTGCCAGCAGCCAGGACGAGGGAGCTAATGAAAAACTGTTTTTT. This codes for CASSQDEGANEKLFF.

V usage is TRBV19 and J usage is TRBJ2-2, with 9 nucleotides matching TRBD1. This CDR3 region has 15 residues. V shed 7 bases and J 3 bases; nucleotides not matched to a gene: 6. Germline CDR1 LNHDA, CDR2 SQIVND (reference sequence). CDR3 sequence: CASNPGTGHTGELFF. In DNA, the CDR3 is TGTGCCAGTAACCCCGGGACAGGGCACACCGGGGAGCTGTTTTTT.

This chain connects TRBV28 to TRBJ2-1; 10 bases line up with TRBD2. The CDR3 extends over 15 amino acids. Germline assignment: CDR1 MDHEN and CDR2 SYDVKM. The J segment lost 3 bases and the V segment lost 6 bases, leaving 5 bases of the junction unmatched. The CDR3, as DNA: TGTGCCAGCAGCCGGCTAGCGGGGGTCTACAATGAGCAGTTCTTC. Protein product: CASSRLAGVYNEQFF.

This clone was recorded a few times. The chain has TRBV20-1 and TRBJ1-2; 7 bases line up with TRBD1. The CDR3 runs 15 residues. CDR1 and CDR2 from the germline V gene are DFQATT and SNEGSKA (reference sequence). Trimming removed 3 bases from V and 2 bases from J; junction bases left unmatched: 9. DNA of the CDR3: TGCAGTGCTAGTGATCGGACAGGAATAAACTATGGCTACACCTTC. The encoded protein is CSASDRTGINYGYTF.

This clone is a singleton in its sample. Sequence at one end of the junction differs from germline and may be a read error. The chain recombines TRBV6-5 with TRBJ2-7, with no clear D. From germline, CDR1 is MNHEY and CDR2 SVGAGI. The CDR3 consists of 13 residues. For the CDR3, the DNA is TGTGCCAGCAGCAACCCGCCCGGGTACGGGCAGTACTTC. Residues: CASSNPPGYGQYF.

The chain joins TRBV30 to TRBJ1-5, with 7 bases identical to TRBD1. V was pared by 2 bases and J by 2 bases, with 3 bases of the junction left unmatched. The germline V gene encodes CDR1 GTSNPN and CDR2 SVGIG (reference sequence). The CDR3 length is 14 residues. CDR3 in amino acids: CAWSPGTGNQPQHF. CDR3 nucleotides: TGTGCCTGGAGTCCCGGGACAGGCAATCAGCCCCAGCATTTT.

V is TRBV30 and J is TRBJ1-2; D ambiguous. The CDR3 consists of 14 residues. CDR1 GTSNPN and CDR2 SVGIG come from the germline V gene (reference sequence). V lost 3 bases and J lost 0, with 11 bases in between. The CDR3 DNA sequence: TGTGCCTGGAGGGTTTTGCCGGCTAACTATGGCTACACCTTC. Translation: CAWRVLPANYGYTF.

The J gene is TRBJ2-2, the V gene TRBV9; weak D call: TRBD1 (5 bases). CDR3 length equals 13 residues. Trimming removed 4 bases from V and 6 bases from J, with 10 bases in between. Germline values: CDR1 SGDLS, CDR2 YYNGEE. CDR3 sequence: CASSLRASGELFF. In nucleotides, the CDR3 is TGTGCCAGCAGCCTCAGGGCCTCCGGGGAGCTGTTTTTT.

The chain links TRBV28 to TRBJ2-2, with a tentative D call TRBD2 (7 bases). This CDR3 spans 17 amino acids. Trimming left V 7 bases short and J 2 bases short, with 20 bases between. Germline V lookup: CDR1 MDHEN, CDR2 SYDVKM. The CDR3 here is CASTRRGRGSNTGELFF. The DNA of the CDR3 is TGTGCCAGCACCCGGCGGGGGCGGGGATCTAACACCGGGGAGCTGTTTTTT.

This clone was seen only a few times. The chain joins TRBV28 to TRBJ2-7; a weak D match, TRBD1 (8 bases). The CDR3 is 17 residues long. Germline-derived CDR1 and CDR2 are MDHEN and SYDVKM. V dropped 5 bases and J dropped 3 bases, with 23 bases sitting between them. The CDR3: CASSPRLTGGVFYEQYF. CDR3 sequence (DNA): TGTGCCAGCAGTCCCCGCCTAACAGGGGGGGTCTTCTACGAGCAGTACTTC.

The CDR3 protein is CASSFGETQYF. The CDR3 coding sequence is TGTGCCAGCTCGTTCGGAGAGACCCAGTACTTC. The chain has TRBV18 and TRBJ2-5, with D hard to call. The germline V and J ends were trimmed by 6 bases and 4 bases, with 6 bases remaining between them. This CDR3 spans 11 amino acids. Germline V gene lookup returns CDR1 KGHSH and CDR2 LQKENI.